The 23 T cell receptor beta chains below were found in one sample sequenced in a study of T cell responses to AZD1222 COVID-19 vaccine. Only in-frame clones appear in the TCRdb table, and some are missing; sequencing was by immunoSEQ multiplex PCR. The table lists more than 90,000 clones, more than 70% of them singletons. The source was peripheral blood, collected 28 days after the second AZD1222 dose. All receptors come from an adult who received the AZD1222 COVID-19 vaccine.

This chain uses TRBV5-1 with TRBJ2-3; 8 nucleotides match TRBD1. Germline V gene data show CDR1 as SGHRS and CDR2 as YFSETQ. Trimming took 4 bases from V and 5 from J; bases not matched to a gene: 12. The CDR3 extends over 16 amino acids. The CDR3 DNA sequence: TGCGCCAGCAGCCCAACCCCGGGACAGGTGAGAGATACGCAGTATTTT. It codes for CASSPTPGQVRDTQYF.

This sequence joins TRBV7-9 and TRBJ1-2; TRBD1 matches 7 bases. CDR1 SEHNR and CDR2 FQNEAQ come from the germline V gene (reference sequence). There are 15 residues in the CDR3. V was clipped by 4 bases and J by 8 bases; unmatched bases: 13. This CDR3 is CASSSYRGDLGGYTF. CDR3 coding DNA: TGTGCCAGCAGCTCTTACAGGGGAGACCTCGGGGGCTACACCTTC.

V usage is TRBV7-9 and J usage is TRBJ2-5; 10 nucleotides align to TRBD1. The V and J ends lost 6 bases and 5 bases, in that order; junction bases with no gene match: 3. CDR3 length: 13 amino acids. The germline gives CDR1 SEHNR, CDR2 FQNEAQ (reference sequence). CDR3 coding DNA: TGTGCCAGCAGTGACAGGGGGCGGGAGACCCAGTACTTC. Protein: CASSDRGRETQYF. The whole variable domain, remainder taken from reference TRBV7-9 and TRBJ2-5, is DTGVSQNPRHKITKRGQNVTFRCDPISEHNRLYWYRQTLGQGPEFLTYFQNEAQLEKSRLLSDRFSAERPKGSFSTLEIQRTEQGDSAMYLCASSDRGRETQYFGPGTRLLVL.

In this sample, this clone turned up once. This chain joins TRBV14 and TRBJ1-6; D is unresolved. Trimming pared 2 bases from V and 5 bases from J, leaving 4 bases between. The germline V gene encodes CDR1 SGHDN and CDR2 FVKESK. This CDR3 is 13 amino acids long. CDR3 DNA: TGTGCCAGCAGCCAAAACCATAATTCACCCCTCCACTTT. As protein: CASSQNHNSPLHF.

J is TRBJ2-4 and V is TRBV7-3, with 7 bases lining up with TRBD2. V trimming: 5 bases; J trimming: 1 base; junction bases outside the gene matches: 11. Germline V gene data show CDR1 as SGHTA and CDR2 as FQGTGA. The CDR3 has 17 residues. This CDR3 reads CASSPGAGREAKNIQYF. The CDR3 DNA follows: TGTGCCAGCAGCCCTGGAGCGGGGCGGGAGGCCAAAAACATTCAGTACTTC.

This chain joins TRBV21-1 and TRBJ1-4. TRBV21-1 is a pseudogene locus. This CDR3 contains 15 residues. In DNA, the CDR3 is TGTGCCAGCAGCGACGACCGTGCAACTAATGAAAAACTGTTTTTT. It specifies CASSDDRATNEKLFF.

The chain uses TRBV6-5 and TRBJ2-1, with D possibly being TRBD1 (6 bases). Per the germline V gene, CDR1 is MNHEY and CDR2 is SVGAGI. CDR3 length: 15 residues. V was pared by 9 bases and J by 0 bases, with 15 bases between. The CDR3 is CASKFSRGSYNEQFF. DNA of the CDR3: TGTGCCAGTAAATTTTCCAGGGGCTCCTACAATGAGCAGTTCTTC.

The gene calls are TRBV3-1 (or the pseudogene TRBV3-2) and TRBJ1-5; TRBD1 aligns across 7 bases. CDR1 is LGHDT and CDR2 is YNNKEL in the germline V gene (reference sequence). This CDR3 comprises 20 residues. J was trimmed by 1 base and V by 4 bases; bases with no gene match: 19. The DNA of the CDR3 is TGTGCCAGCAGCCCCTTCAGGGGGGGACACCCATTAGGGAGCAATCAGCCCCAGCATTTT. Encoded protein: CASSPFRGGHPLGSNQPQHF.

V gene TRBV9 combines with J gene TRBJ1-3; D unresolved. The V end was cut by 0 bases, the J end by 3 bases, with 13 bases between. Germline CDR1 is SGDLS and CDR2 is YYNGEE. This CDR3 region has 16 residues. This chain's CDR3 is CASSVEVGPGGNTIYF. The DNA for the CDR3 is TGTGCCAGCAGCGTAGAGGTGGGCCCGGGTGGAAACACCATATATTTT.

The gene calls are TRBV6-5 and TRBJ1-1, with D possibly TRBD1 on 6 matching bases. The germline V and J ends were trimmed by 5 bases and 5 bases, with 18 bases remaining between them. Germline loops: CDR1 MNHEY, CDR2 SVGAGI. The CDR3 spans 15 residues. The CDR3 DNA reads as TGTGCCAGCAGTCACCTGACAGGCCGAGGGACTGAAGCTTTCTTT. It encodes CASSHLTGRGTEAFF.

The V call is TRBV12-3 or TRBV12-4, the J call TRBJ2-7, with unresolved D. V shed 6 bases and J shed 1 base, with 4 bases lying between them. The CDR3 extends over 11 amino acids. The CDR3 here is CASSQSYEQYF. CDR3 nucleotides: TGTGCCAGCAGCCAATCCTACGAGCAGTACTTC.

The CDR3 coding sequence is TGTGCCAGCACCATGGGGGACAGGTCTAACTATGGCTACACCTTC. Amino acid sequence: CASTMGDRSNYGYTF. The chain employs TRBV6-5 and TRBJ1-2; TRBD1 aligns across 8 bases. From germline, CDR1 is MNHEY and CDR2 SVGAGI. The CDR3 covers 15 residues. V gave up 7 bases and J gave up 0 bases; unmatched junction bases: 7.

The CDR3 spells CASSSGMPSYGYTF. The DNA of the CDR3 is TGTGCCAGCAGCTCAGGGATGCCAAGCTATGGCTACACCTTC. This chain joins TRBV7-9 and TRBJ1-2; TRBD1 is a possible D gene (5 bases). There are 14 residues in the CDR3. CDR1 SEHNR and CDR2 FQNEAQ come from the germline V gene (reference sequence). V was shortened by 4 bases and J by 4 bases, with 13 bases between the two germline ends.

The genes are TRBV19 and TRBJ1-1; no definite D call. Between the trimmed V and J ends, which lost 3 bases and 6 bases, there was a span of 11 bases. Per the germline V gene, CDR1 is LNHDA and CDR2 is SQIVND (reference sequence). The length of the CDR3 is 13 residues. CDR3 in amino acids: CASSIGDWSEAFF. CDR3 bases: TGTGCCAGTAGTATTGGGGATTGGTCTGAAGCTTTCTTT.

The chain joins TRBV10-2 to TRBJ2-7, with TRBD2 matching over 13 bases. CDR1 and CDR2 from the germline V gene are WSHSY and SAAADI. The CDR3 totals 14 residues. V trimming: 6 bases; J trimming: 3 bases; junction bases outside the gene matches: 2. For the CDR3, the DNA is TGCGCCAGCAGGACTAGCGGGGGGAACTACGAGCAGTACTTC. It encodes CASRTSGGNYEQYF.

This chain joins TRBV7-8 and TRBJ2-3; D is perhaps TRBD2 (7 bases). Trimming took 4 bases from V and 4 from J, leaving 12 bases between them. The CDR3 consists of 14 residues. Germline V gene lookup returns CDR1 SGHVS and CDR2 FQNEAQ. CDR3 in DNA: TGTGCCAGCAGCTGGGGAGGGGGGGCAGATACGCAGTATTTT. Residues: CASSWGGGADTQYF.

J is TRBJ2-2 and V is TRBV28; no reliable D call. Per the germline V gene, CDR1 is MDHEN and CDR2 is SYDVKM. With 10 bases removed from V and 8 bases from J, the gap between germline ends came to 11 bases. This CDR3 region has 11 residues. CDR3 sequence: CATSTLGELFF. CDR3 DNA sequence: TGTGCCACCTCGACCTTAGGGGAGCTGTTTTTT. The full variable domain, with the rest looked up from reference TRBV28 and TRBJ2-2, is DVKVTQSSRYLVKRTGEKVFLECVQDMDHENMFWYRQDPGLGLRLIYFSYDVKMKEKGDIPEGYSVSREKKERFSLILESASTNQTSMYLCATSTLGELFFGEGSRLTVL.

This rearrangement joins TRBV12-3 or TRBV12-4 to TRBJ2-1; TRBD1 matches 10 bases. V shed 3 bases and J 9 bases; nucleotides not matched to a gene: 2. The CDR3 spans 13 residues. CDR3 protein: CASSFRDRGEQFF. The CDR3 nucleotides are TGTGCCAGCAGTTTCCGGGACAGGGGTGAGCAGTTCTTC.

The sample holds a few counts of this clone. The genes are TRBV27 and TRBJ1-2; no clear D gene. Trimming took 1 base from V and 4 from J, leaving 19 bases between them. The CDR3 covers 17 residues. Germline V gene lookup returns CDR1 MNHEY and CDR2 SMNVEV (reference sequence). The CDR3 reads CASSLYSPQDIGYGYTF. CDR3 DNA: TGTGCCAGCAGTTTATACTCGCCGCAAGATATAGGCTATGGCTACACCTTC.

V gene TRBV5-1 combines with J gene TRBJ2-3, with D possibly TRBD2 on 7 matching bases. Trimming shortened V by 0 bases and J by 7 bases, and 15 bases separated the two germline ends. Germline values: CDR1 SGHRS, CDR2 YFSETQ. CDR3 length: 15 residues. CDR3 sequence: CASSLGAGALNTQYF. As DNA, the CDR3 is TGCGCCAGCAGCTTGGGGGCGGGGGCCCTCAATACGCAGTATTTT.

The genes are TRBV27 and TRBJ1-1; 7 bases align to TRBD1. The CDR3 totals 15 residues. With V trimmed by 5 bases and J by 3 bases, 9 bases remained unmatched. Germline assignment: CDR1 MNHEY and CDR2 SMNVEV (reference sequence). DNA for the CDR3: TGTGCCAGCAGTCTGCGACAGGGTGGGGACACTGAAGCTTTCTTT. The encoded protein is CASSLRQGGDTEAFF.

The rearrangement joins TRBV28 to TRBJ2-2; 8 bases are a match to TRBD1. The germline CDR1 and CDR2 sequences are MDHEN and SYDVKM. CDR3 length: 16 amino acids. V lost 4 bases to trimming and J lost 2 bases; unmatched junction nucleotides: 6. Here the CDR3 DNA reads TGTGCCAGCAGTTACGGGACAGGTACAAACACCGGGGAGCTGTTTTTT. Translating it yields CASSYGTGTNTGELFF.

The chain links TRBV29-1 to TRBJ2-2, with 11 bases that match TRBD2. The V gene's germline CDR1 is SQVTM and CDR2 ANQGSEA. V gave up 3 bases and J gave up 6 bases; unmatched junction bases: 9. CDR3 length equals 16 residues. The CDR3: CSVETSSGRAPGELFF. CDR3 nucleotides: TGCAGCGTTGAGACTAGTAGCGGGAGGGCCCCCGGGGAGCTGTTTTTT.